The 28 T cell receptor beta chains below all came from one sample that was sequenced in a study of blood T cell repertoires in COVID-19. Repertoires were generated with immunoSEQ multiplex PCR, while TCRdb's copy carries only in-frame clones and drops some. The sample has 40,000 to 50,000 clones; 88% are singletons. Sample: peripheral blood. These receptors all stem from a human donor in a cohort sampled during active COVID-19.

This clone was detected once. The genes are TRBV19 and TRBJ2-1, with 8 positions matching TRBD2. The CDR3 is 14 amino acids. The germline gives CDR1 LNHDA, CDR2 SQIVND (reference sequence). V was pared by 2 bases and J by 9 bases, with 6 bases of the junction left unmatched. CDR3 bases: TGTGCCAGTAGTATAAACCTAGCGGGCCTTGAGCAGTTCTTC. This sequence encodes CASSINLAGLEQFF.

The rearrangement uses TRBV4-1 and TRBJ1-3, with D unclear. V was pared by 0 bases and J by 0 bases, with 15 bases between. The CDR3 loop spans 18 amino acids. Germline assignment: CDR1 MGHRA and CDR2 YSYEKL. The CDR3 sequence: CASSQDRFGLYSGNTIYF. The CDR3 DNA sequence: TGCGCCAGCAGCCAAGATAGGTTTGGACTCTACTCTGGAAACACCATATATTTT.

CDR3 loop: CASSGSTSGRIETQYF. CDR3 sequence (DNA): TGCGCCAGCAGTGGGTCGACTAGCGGGAGAATAGAGACCCAGTACTTC. The chain joins TRBV10-1 to TRBJ2-5, with 12 bases that match TRBD2. The CDR3 runs 16 residues. In germline, CDR1 is WNHNN, CDR2 SYGVQD (reference sequence). V was pared by 4 bases and J by 4 bases, with 7 bases of the junction left unmatched.

The gene calls are TRBV19 and TRBJ2-7; 9 bases map to TRBD1. The CDR3 length is 17 residues. V lost 6 bases, J lost 1 base, and 13 bases stayed unmatched. The germline gives CDR1 LNHDA, CDR2 SQIVND (reference sequence). CDR3 nucleotides: TGTGCCAGTAGGGGTCGGATGGGACAGGGTACGTCCTACGAGCAGTACTTC. Its protein is CASRGRMGQGTSYEQYF.

In this sample, this clone turned up a few times. The genes are TRBV6-1 and TRBJ2-7; 12 bases agree with TRBD1. Germline CDR1 reads MNHNS; CDR2 reads SASEGT. The V and J ends lost 0 bases and 5 bases, in that order; junction bases with no gene match: 2. There are 15 residues in the CDR3. CDR3 protein: CASSEAGTGGHEQYF. CDR3 sequence (DNA): TGTGCCAGCAGTGAAGCGGGGACAGGGGGCCACGAGCAGTACTTC.

The rearrangement uses TRBV4-1 and TRBJ1-5, with a tentative D call TRBD1 (6 bases). V lost 0 bases, J lost 11 bases, and 17 bases lay in between. From germline, CDR1 is MGHRA and CDR2 YSYEKL. CDR3 length: 15 amino acids. For the CDR3, the DNA is TGCGCCAGCAGCCAAGAGCCAGGGGTCTGGACGGCCCAGCATTTT. This sequence encodes CASSQEPGVWTAQHF.

The chain uses TRBV6-6 and TRBJ1-3; D unresolved. Trimming removed 6 bases from V and 0 bases from J, with 18 bases in between. This CDR3 has 17 residues. Germline CDR1 MNHNY, CDR2 SVGAGI (reference sequence). Written as DNA, the CDR3 is TGTGCCAGCAGCCGAGGCGGGGTTTTCTACTCTGGAAACACCATATATTTT. Residues: CASSRGGVFYSGNTIYF.

This chain uses TRBV6-4 with TRBJ2-7; D might be TRBD2 (7 bases). The CDR3 spans 12 residues. Deletions cut 0 bases from V and 12 bases from J, with 12 bases between. Germline-derived CDR1 and CDR2 are MRHNA and SNTAGT. The CDR3: CASSDSGGPLYF. In DNA form, the CDR3 reads TGTGCCAGCAGTGACTCGGGGGGGCCCCTGTACTTC.

The chain combines TRBV10-3 with TRBJ2-7; tentative D call: TRBD2 (6 bases). This CDR3 has 12 amino acids. Germline CDR1 and CDR2: ENHRY and SYGVKD. CDR3 sequence: CAGGVGSYEQYF. The DNA of the CDR3 is TGTGCGGGCGGGGTCGGGTCCTACGAGCAGTACTTC.

The chain recombines TRBV4-2 with TRBJ1-3, with a tentative D call TRBD1 (6 bases). V was trimmed by 0 bases and J by 0 bases, leaving 12 bases between them. The CDR3 has 17 amino acids. Germline V gene sequence: CDR1 LGHNA, CDR2 YNFKEQ. Written as DNA, the CDR3 is TGTGCCAGCAGCCAAGACCAGACAGGCCGCTCTGGAAACACCATATATTTT. It codes for CASSQDQTGRSGNTIYF.

V usage is TRBV19 and J usage is TRBJ2-1; 10 nucleotides match TRBD2. V was pared by 4 bases and J by 10 bases, with 7 bases of the junction left unmatched. The CDR3 loop spans 14 amino acids. Germline lookup yields CDR1 LNHDA and CDR2 SQIVND (reference sequence). The CDR3 is CASSNELAGFEQFF. The CDR3 DNA is TGTGCCAGTAGTAATGAACTAGCGGGATTCGAGCAGTTCTTC.

The chain has TRBV5-6 and TRBJ1-3, with D tentatively TRBD1 (5 bases). Trimming removed 6 bases at V and 4 bases at J, with 17 bases between. This CDR3 comprises 15 residues. The germline gives CDR1 SGHDT, CDR2 YYEEEE. The CDR3 spells CASTSSRQGGNTIYF. The CDR3 DNA follows: TGTGCCAGCACCTCCTCCCGCCAGGGAGGAAACACCATATATTTT.

The chain combines TRBV5-6 with TRBJ2-3; the D gene is possibly TRBD2 (6 bases). The V gene's germline CDR1 is SGHDT and CDR2 YYEEEE. The CDR3 extends over 17 amino acids. Trimming left V 0 bases short and J 0 bases short, with 14 bases between. The CDR3, as DNA: TGTGCCAGCAGCTTGGGGGGACCACGGGGGAGCACAGATACGCAGTATTTT. Encoded protein: CASSLGGPRGSTDTQYF.

The V and J genes are TRBV5-1 and TRBJ1-1; D gene uncertain. CDR1 and CDR2 from the germline V gene are SGHRS and YFSETQ. The CDR3 sequence is 15 residues long. V gave up 3 bases and J gave up 0 bases, with 12 bases separating them. The CDR3: CASSSKHGMNTEAFF. CDR3 in DNA: TGCGCCAGCAGCTCAAAACATGGCATGAACACTGAAGCTTTCTTT.

The chain joins TRBV6-4 to TRBJ1-2; 8 positions match TRBD1. With 7 bases clipped from V and 5 bases from J, the junction kept 9 bases outside the gene matches. CDR3 length equals 14 residues. Germline assignment: CDR1 MRHNA and CDR2 SNTAGT. The CDR3 here is CASTPGQDLYGYTF. The CDR3 region has the DNA TGTGCCAGCACACCGGGACAGGACCTTTATGGCTACACCTTC.

The chain links TRBV6-4 to TRBJ2-6; possible D gene TRBD2, 6 bases. Germline CDR1 reads MRHNA; CDR2 reads SNTAGT. The CDR3 length is 14 residues. Trimming stripped 4 bases from V and 2 bases from J, with 6 bases between. The CDR3 here is CASSGGTGANVLTF. The CDR3 nucleotides are TGTGCCAGCAGTGGCGGGACTGGGGCCAACGTCCTGACTTTC.

V is TRBV7-2 and J is TRBJ2-1; D possibly corresponds to TRBD2 (6 bases). Germline V CDR1 and CDR2: SGHTA, FQGNSA. Trimming removed 4 bases at V and 4 bases at J, with 14 bases between. The CDR3 length is 15 residues. Written as DNA, the CDR3 is TGTGCCAGCAGCTCCACGGGAGAGAGGTACAATGAGCAGTTCTTC. It codes for CASSSTGERYNEQFF.

This chain connects TRBV5-5 to TRBJ2-5, with 7 bases identical to TRBD2. The junction had 8 bases not matched to a gene; V was cut back by 5 bases and J by 1 base. The germline V gene has CDR1 SGHKS and CDR2 YYEKEE (reference sequence). This CDR3 has 15 amino acids. The chain's CDR3 is CASSFVAGIQETQYF. CDR3 sequence (DNA): TGTGCCAGCAGTTTCGTAGCGGGTATCCAAGAGACCCAGTACTTC. Filled out from reference TRBV5-5 and TRBJ2-5, the complete variable domain reads DAGVTQSPTHLIKTRGQQVTLRCSPISGHKSVSWYQQVLGQGPQFIFQYYEKEERGRGNFPDRFSARQFPNYSSELNVNALLLGDSALYLCASSFVAGIQETQYFGPGTRLLVL.

J is TRBJ1-2 and V is TRBV5-4; 7 bases align to TRBD1. V shed 4 bases and J 2 bases; nucleotides not matched to a gene: 11. The length of the CDR3 is 16 residues. In germline, CDR1 is SGHNT, CDR2 YYREEE (reference sequence). The CDR3, as DNA: TGTGCCAGCAGCCAAACCCGGGGACAGACCAACTATGGCTACACCTTC. Translating gives CASSQTRGQTNYGYTF.

This clone was detected a few times. The V and J genes are TRBV19 and TRBJ2-7, with 7 bases fitting TRBD2. Germline-derived CDR1 and CDR2 are LNHDA and SQIVND (reference sequence). V shed 1 base and J 5 bases; nucleotides not matched to a gene: 5. CDR3 length equals 14 residues. CDR3 in amino acids: CASSIGTRMDEQYF. The CDR3 nucleotides read TGTGCCAGTAGTATAGGGACTAGAATGGACGAGCAGTACTTC.

The V gene is TRBV20-1, the J gene TRBJ1-5; 8 bases are shared with TRBD1. CDR3 length: 14 amino acids. The J segment lost 6 bases and the V segment lost 3 bases, leaving 7 bases of the junction unmatched. Germline-derived CDR1 and CDR2 are DFQATT and SNEGSKA (reference sequence). CDR3 loop: CSASRQGRAQPQHF. CDR3 coding DNA: TGCAGTGCTAGTCGACAGGGGAGGGCTCAGCCCCAGCATTTT.

V and J are TRBV27 and TRBJ2-7, with TRBD2 identical over 14 bases. J lost 5 bases, V lost 6 bases, and 9 bases had no gene match. This CDR3 contains 16 residues. The germline V gene has CDR1 MNHEY and CDR2 SMNVEV (reference sequence). The CDR3 nucleotides read TGTGCCAGCAGCTCCCGGACTAGCGGGAGGAATGACGAGCAGTACTTC. Translating it yields CASSSRTSGRNDEQYF.

This rearrangement joins TRBV20-1 to TRBJ2-1; TRBD2 agrees at 11 bases. J was trimmed by 6 bases and V by 3 bases; bases with no gene match: 4. This CDR3 comprises 14 residues. Germline CDR1 is DFQATT and CDR2 is SNEGSKA (reference sequence). The CDR3: CSASLAGGGNEQFF. Written as DNA, the CDR3 is TGCAGTGCTAGTTTAGCGGGAGGGGGCAATGAGCAGTTCTTC.

This clone was counted a single time. The chain is built from TRBV6-5 and TRBJ1-1; D gene uncertain. Trimming stripped 6 bases from V and 2 bases from J, with 10 bases between. This CDR3 has 13 residues. Germline V gives CDR1 MNHEY, CDR2 SVGAGI. CDR3 DNA: TGTGCCAGCAGCGTCCAGGTTAACACTGAAGCTTTCTTT. This encodes CASSVQVNTEAFF.

The gene calls are TRBV5-1 and TRBJ2-2, with 12 bases that match TRBD1. The CDR3 is 19 residues long. Germline-derived CDR1 and CDR2 are SGHRS and YFSETQ. Trimming cost V 4 bases and J 1 base; bases outside gene matches: 11. This CDR3 reads CASSPSRDRGQLNTGELFF. The CDR3 bases are TGCGCCAGCAGCCCGTCCCGGGACAGGGGGCAACTGAACACCGGGGAGCTGTTTTTT. The full variable domain, completed using reference TRBV5-1 and TRBJ2-2, is KAGVTQTPRYLIKTRGQQVTLSCSPISGHRSVSWYQQTPGQGLQFLFEYFSETQRNKGNFPGRFSGRQFSNSRSEMNVSTLELGDSALYLCASSPSRDRGQLNTGELFFGEGSRLTVL.

The chain couples TRBV5-1 to TRBJ2-5, with 10 bases matching TRBD2. The germline CDR1 and CDR2 sequences are SGHRS and YFSETQ. The CDR3 extends over 16 amino acids. Trimming cost V 5 bases and J 5 bases; bases outside gene matches: 12. For the CDR3, the DNA is TGCGCCAGCAGGCAGGCGGGGCTAGCGGGAGTGGAGACCCAGTACTTC. This encodes CASRQAGLAGVETQYF.

J is TRBJ2-7 and V is TRBV10-3, with D possibly being TRBD2 (7 bases). V gave up 6 bases and J gave up 6 bases, with 24 bases separating them. CDR1 is ENHRY, CDR2 SYGVKD, per germline. This CDR3 is 16 amino acids long. The CDR3 DNA is TGTGCCATCAGCCCGTGGGGGGGGGCGGGAGAGGGCGAGCAGTACTTC. It specifies CAISPWGGAGEGEQYF.

V gene TRBV24-1 combines with J gene TRBJ2-7, with D possibly being TRBD1 (6 bases). The ends were cut back, 11 bases at V and 4 bases at J, with 14 bases in the middle. The CDR3 runs 12 residues. The germline gives CDR1 KGHDR, CDR2 SFDVKD. The CDR3 spells CARTVKGYEQYF. CDR3 DNA: TGTGCCAGGACAGTCAAAGGGTACGAGCAGTACTTC.